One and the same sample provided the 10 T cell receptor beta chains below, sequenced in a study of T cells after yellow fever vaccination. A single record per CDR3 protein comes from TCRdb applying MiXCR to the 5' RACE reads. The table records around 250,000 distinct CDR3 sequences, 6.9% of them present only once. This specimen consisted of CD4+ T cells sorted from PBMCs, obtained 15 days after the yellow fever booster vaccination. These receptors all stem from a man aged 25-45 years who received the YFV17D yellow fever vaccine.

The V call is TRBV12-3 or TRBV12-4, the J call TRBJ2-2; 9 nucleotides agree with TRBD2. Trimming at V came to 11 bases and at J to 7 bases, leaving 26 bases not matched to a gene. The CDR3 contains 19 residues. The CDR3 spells CACCLGTVLRLAVGGELFF. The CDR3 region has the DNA TGTGCCTGCTGTCTCGGGACAGTCCTGCGACTAGCGGTCGGCGGGGAGCTGTTTTTT.

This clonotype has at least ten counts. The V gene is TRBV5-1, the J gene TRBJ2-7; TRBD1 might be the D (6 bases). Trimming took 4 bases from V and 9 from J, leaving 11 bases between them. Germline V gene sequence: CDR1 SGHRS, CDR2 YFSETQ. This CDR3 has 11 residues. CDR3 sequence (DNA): TGCGCCAGCAGCCTTGGACAGCGGCAGTACTTC. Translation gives CASSLGQRQYF. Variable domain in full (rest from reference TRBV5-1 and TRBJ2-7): KAGVTQTPRYLIKTRGQQVTLSCSPISGHRSVSWYQQTPGQGLQFLFEYFSETQRNKGNFPGRFSGRQFSNSRSEMNVSTLELGDSALYLCASSLGQRQYFGPGTRLTVT.

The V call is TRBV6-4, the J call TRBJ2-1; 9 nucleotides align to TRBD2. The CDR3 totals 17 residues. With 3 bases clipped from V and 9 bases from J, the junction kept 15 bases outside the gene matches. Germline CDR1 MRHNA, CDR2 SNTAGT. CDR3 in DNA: TGTGCCAGCAGTGAAGGGTCAGGGATAGCGGGAGCGAGTGAGCAGTTCTTC. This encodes CASSEGSGIAGASEQFF.

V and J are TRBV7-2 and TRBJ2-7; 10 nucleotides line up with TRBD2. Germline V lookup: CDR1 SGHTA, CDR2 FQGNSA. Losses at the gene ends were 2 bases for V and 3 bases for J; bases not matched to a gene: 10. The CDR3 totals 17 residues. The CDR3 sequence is CASSLLPSGRAFYEQYF. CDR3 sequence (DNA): TGTGCCAGCAGCTTACTACCAAGCGGGAGGGCCTTCTACGAGCAGTACTTC.

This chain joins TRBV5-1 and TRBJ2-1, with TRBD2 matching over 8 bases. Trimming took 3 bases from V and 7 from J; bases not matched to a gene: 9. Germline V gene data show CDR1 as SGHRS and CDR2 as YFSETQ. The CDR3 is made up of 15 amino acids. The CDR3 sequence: CASSSERELGNEQFF. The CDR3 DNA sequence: TGCGCCAGCAGCTCCGAGCGGGAGCTAGGTAATGAGCAGTTCTTC.

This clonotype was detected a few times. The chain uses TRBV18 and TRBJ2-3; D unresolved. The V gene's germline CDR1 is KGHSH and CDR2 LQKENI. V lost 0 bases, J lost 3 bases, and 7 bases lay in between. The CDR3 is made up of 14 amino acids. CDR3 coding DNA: TGTGCCAGCTCACCACCAGAAATGACAGATACGCAGTATTTT. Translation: CASSPPEMTDTQYF.

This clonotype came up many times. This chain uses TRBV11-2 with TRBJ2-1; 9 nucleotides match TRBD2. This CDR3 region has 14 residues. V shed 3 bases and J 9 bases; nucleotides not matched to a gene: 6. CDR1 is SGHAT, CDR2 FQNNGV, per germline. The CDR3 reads CASSFQGGRGEQFF. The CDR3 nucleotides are TGTGCCAGCAGCTTTCAGGGCGGGAGGGGTGAGCAGTTCTTC.

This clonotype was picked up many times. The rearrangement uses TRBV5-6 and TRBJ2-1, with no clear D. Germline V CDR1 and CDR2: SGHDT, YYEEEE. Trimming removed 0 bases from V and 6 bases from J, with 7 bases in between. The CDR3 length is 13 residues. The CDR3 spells CASSLGIRNEQFF. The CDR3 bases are TGTGCCAGCAGCTTGGGTATTCGCAATGAGCAGTTCTTC.

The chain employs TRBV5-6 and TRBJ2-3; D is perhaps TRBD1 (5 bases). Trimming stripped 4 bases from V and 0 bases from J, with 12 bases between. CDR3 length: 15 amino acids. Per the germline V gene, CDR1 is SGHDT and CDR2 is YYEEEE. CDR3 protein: CASSPMTDSTDTQYF. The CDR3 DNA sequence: TGTGCCAGCAGCCCAATGACAGATAGCACAGATACGCAGTATTTT.

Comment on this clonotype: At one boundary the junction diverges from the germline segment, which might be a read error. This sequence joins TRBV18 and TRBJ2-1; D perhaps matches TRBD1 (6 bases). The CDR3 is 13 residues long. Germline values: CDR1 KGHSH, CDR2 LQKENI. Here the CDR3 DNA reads TGTGCCAGCTCACAGAGTACAGGGACCCTCTCGGACTTC. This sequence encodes CASSQSTGTLSDF. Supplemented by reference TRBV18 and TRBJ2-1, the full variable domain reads NAGVMQNPRHLVRRRGQEARLRCSPMKGHSHVYWYRQLPEEGLKFMVYLQKENIIDESGMPKERFSAEFPKEGPSILRIQQVVRGDSAAYFCASSQSTGTLSDFGPGTRLTVL.